The present T cell receptor beta chain was sequenced within a study of monozygotic twins with inflammatory bowel disease. As to this clonotype: Its cognate antigen is unknown.

Notes on the study in general: For repertoire similarity, concordant twins did not differ from discordant twins, possibly because power was limited. The analysis did not separate different T cell subtypes.

The CDR3 is 17 amino acids. Germline V gene lookup returns CDR1 KGHSH and CDR2 LQKENI. TCRdb re-called the 5' RACE reads, yielding one record per CDR3 amino acid sequence without DNA. This sample's table has 440,000 or so distinct CDR3 sequences. The gene calls are TRBV18 and TRBJ2-3; TCRdb lists TRBD2, though no DNA is available to test this call. The sequencing input was blood. The origin of this receptor is a human donor with ulcerative colitis or Crohn's disease, or a healthy co-twin of an affected twin (not recorded which). The CDR3: CASSTGLAPFNTDTQYF.